These 19 T cell receptor beta chains share one sample of origin, sequenced in a study of spatial heterogeneity in lung cancer. Indicated time point: sample taken at primary tumor resection. TCRdb used MiXCR to reprocess the 5' RACE reads, holding one entry per CDR3 protein. The sample contains 20,000 to 25,000 distinct CDR3 sequences, just under 6% of which appear only once. Sequencing used PBMCs, obtained at surgery. Every receptor here comes from a male donor with early-stage non-small cell lung cancer.

There are many counts of this clonotype. V usage is TRBV7-9 and J usage is TRBJ2-5; D not certain. Germline CDR1 reads SEHNR; CDR2 reads FQNEAQ (reference sequence). V was trimmed by 1 base and J by 5 bases, leaving 8 bases between them. The CDR3 is made up of 13 amino acids. The CDR3 bases are TGTGCCAGCAGCTTAGTGGGTGTCGAGACCCAGTACTTC. This encodes CASSLVGVETQYF.

The table lists this clonotype with many counts. The chain carries TRBV5-1 and TRBJ2-2; TRBD1 aligns across 8 bases. Per the germline V gene, CDR1 is SGHRS and CDR2 is YFSETQ. The CDR3 covers 16 residues. With V trimmed by 4 bases and J by 3 bases, 8 bases remained unmatched. As DNA, the CDR3 is TGCGCCAGCAGCCCCCGGACAGGGAGCTACACCGGGGAGCTGTTTTTT. It encodes CASSPRTGSYTGELFF.

This clonotype appeared many times. This chain joins TRBV14 and TRBJ2-2; unclear D gene. The V end lost 4 bases, the J end lost 2 bases, and 5 bases lay between the germline ends. The germline CDR1 and CDR2 sequences are SGHDN and FVKESK. The CDR3 contains 13 residues. CDR3 residues: CASSPLNTGELFF. CDR3 coding DNA: TGTGCCAGCAGCCCCCTTAACACCGGGGAGCTGTTTTTT. The whole variable domain, remainder taken from reference TRBV14 and TRBJ2-2, is EAGVTQFPSHSVIEKGQTVTLRCDPISGHDNLYWYRRVMGKEIKFLLHFVKESKQDESGMPNNRFLAERTGGTYSTLKVQPAELEDSGVYFCASSPLNTGELFFGEGSRLTVL.

This clonotype has a count of ten or more. The rearrangement uses TRBV11-2 and TRBJ2-1; TRBD2 agrees at 7 bases. This CDR3 region has 15 residues. The ends lost 6 bases at V and 2 bases at J; junction bases unmatched: 7. From germline, CDR1 is SGHAT and CDR2 FQNNGV. CDR3 protein: CASSPVAGAYNEQFF. The CDR3, as DNA: TGTGCCAGCAGTCCGGTGGCGGGGGCCTACAATGAGCAGTTCTTC.

This clonotype is medium-sized (0.01 to 0.1%). The rearrangement joins TRBV24-1 to TRBJ2-2; D could derive from TRBD1 or TRBD2 (5 bases each). CDR3 length equals 17 residues. CDR1 is KGHDR, CDR2 SFDVKD, per germline. The germline V and J ends were trimmed by 4 bases and 3 bases, with 17 bases remaining between them. The CDR3 spells CATSEGWQGDHTGELFF. For the CDR3, the DNA is TGTGCCACCAGTGAGGGGTGGCAGGGAGATCACACCGGGGAGCTGTTTTTT.

This clonotype was detected only a few times. An end of the junction does not agree with germline; a read error may underlie this. This chain joins TRBV7-2 and TRBJ1-1; D not certain. CDR1 and CDR2 (germline): SGHTA, FQGNSA. There are 11 residues in the CDR3. In DNA, the CDR3 is TGTGCCAGCAGCTTTAGCCAGGTTCACGTCTTT. It yields the protein CASSFSQVHVF.

This CDR3 is CASSAPGTPDTQYF. The CDR3 DNA follows: TGTGCCAGCAGTGCCCCCGGGACCCCAGATACGCAGTATTTT. V usage is TRBV6-1 and J usage is TRBJ2-3, with D perhaps given as TRBD1 or TRBD2 (5 bases each). The V end was cut by 4 bases, the J end by 4 bases, with 12 bases between. CDR3 length equals 14 residues. In germline, CDR1 is MNHNS, CDR2 SASEGT.

V gene TRBV19 combines with J gene TRBJ2-3; 10 bases fit TRBD2. Germline CDR1 and CDR2: LNHDA and SQIVND (reference sequence). The J segment lost 6 bases and the V segment lost 3 bases, leaving 9 bases of the junction unmatched. The CDR3 contains 16 residues. The CDR3 coding sequence is TGTGCCAGTAGTATTGAGCGGGAGGGCACGTCGGATACGCAGTATTTT. Amino acid sequence: CASSIEREGTSDTQYF.

This clonotype was picked up many times. This chain connects TRBV9 to TRBJ2-3; D uncertain. This CDR3 is 14 amino acids long. In germline, CDR1 is SGDLS, CDR2 YYNGEE. The ends were cut back, 0 bases at V and 2 bases at J, with 7 bases in the middle. The CDR3, as DNA: TGTGCCAGCAGCGTAGTAGACCTCACAGATACGCAGTATTTT. Translating it yields CASSVVDLTDTQYF. Using reference TRBV9 and TRBJ2-3 for the parts outside the CDR3, the full variable domain is DSGVTQTPKHLITATGQRVTLRCSPRSGDLSVYWYQQSLDQGLQFLIQYYNGEERAKGNILERFSAQQFPDLHSELNLSSLELGDSALYFCASSVVDLTDTQYFGPGTRLTVL.

This clonotype was counted ten times or more. The rearrangement joins TRBV5-5 to TRBJ1-4; tentatively, D is TRBD1 (6 bases). V shed 1 base and J shed 0 bases, with 13 bases lying between them. Germline V CDR1 and CDR2: SGHKS, YYEKEE (reference sequence). This CDR3 has 17 residues. The CDR3 reads CASSLRQGSATNEKLFF. In DNA form, the CDR3 reads TGTGCCAGCAGCTTGAGGCAGGGGTCTGCAACTAATGAAAAACTGTTTTTT.

This clonotype was found a few times. The genes are TRBV18 and TRBJ2-7; the match to TRBD1 covers 8 bases. CDR3 length: 14 residues. The V gene end was trimmed by 4 bases and the J gene end by 5 bases; junction bases not matched to a gene: 7. CDR1 is KGHSH and CDR2 is LQKENI in the germline V gene. CDR3 in amino acids: CASSRQGAKNEQYF. CDR3 nucleotide sequence: TGTGCCAGCTCACGGCAGGGGGCGAAGAACGAGCAGTACTTC.

This clonotype was detected many times. The chain combines TRBV10-3 with TRBJ2-3; the D gene could be TRBD1 or TRBD2 (5 bases each). From germline, CDR1 is ENHRY and CDR2 SYGVKD. This CDR3 is built from 14 residues. The CDR3 spells CAGKGRSSSDTQYF. CDR3 nucleotides: TGTGCAGGCAAGGGACGGTCTAGCTCAGATACGCAGTATTTT.

This clonotype was seen at least ten times. V and J are TRBV20-1 and TRBJ1-6; 11 bases line up with TRBD1. Germline trimming cut 5 bases from V and 9 bases from J; bases unmatched to any gene: 6. Germline V CDR1 and CDR2: DFQATT, SNEGSKA (reference sequence). The CDR3 is made up of 14 amino acids. The CDR3 loop is CSAWGQGEVSPLHF. In DNA, the CDR3 is TGCAGTGCTTGGGGACAGGGGGAGGTTTCACCCCTCCACTTT.

This clonotype was found many times. The CDR3 DNA is TGTGCCAGCAGCCCTTACGCCGGACAAGAGCAGTTCTTC. Translated, it gives CASSPYAGQEQFF. This chain uses TRBV7-9 with TRBJ2-1; D may be TRBD1 (5 bases). CDR1 and CDR2 (germline): SEHNR, FQNEAQ (reference sequence). V lost 5 bases to trimming and J lost 10 bases, with 15 bases between them. The CDR3 has 13 residues.

The chain links TRBV4-1 to TRBJ1-5, with D unresolved. V was cut by 4 bases and J by 0 bases, with 13 bases left in between. Germline V gene sequence: CDR1 MGHRA, CDR2 YSYEKL. This CDR3 is built from 16 residues. Here the CDR3 DNA reads TGCGCCAGCAGCCCCCGACATCCCGATAGCAATCAGCCCCAGCATTTT. It codes for CASSPRHPDSNQPQHF.

This chain connects TRBV27 to TRBJ2-3, with D hard to call. The CDR3 is made up of 15 amino acids. Germline values: CDR1 MNHEY, CDR2 SMNVEV (reference sequence). With 3 bases removed from V and 4 bases from J, the gap between germline ends came to 14 bases. The CDR3 reads CASSFVPLGADTQYF. The CDR3 DNA sequence: TGTGCCAGCAGTTTTGTCCCTCTTGGGGCAGATACGCAGTATTTT.

This clonotype was counted at least ten times. The genes are TRBV12-3 or TRBV12-4 and TRBJ1-5; D not certain. The V end was cut by 2 bases, the J end by 2 bases, with 7 bases between. The CDR3 consists of 14 residues. The CDR3 nucleotides are TGTGCCAGCAGTTTACGGGCAGGCAATCAGCCCCAGCATTTT. Translation gives CASSLRAGNQPQHF.

This clonotype was seen ten or more times. The chain couples TRBV29-1 to TRBJ2-3; the match to TRBD2 covers 8 bases. Germline lookup yields CDR1 SQVTM and CDR2 ANQGSEA. CDR3 length equals 13 residues. The J segment lost 6 bases and the V segment lost 7 bases, leaving 9 bases of the junction unmatched. In DNA form, the CDR3 reads TGCAGCGCCCGGACTAGCAGGACGGATACGCAGTATTTT. This gives the protein CSARTSRTDTQYF.

This clonotype was detected ten times or more. V and J are TRBV7-2 and TRBJ2-3; 7 bases agree with TRBD1. CDR1 SGHTA and CDR2 FQGNSA come from the germline V gene. The V gene end was trimmed by 4 bases and the J gene end by 6 bases; junction bases not matched to a gene: 10. The CDR3 runs to 15 residues. CDR3 coding DNA: TGTGCCAGCAGCTCAGGGGGACGGACATTCGATACGCAGTATTTT. Translation gives CASSSGGRTFDTQYF.